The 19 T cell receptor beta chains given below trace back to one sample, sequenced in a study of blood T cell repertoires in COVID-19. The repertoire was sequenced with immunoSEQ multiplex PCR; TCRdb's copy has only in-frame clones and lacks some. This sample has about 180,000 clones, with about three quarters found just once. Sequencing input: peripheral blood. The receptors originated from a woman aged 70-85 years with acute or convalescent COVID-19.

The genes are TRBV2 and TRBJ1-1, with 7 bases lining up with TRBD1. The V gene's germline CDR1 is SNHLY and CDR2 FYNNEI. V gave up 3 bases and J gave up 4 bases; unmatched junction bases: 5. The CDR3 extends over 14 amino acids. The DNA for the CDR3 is TGTGCCAGCAGTGAGGAGGGGGCGAGCACTGAAGCTTTCTTT. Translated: CASSEEGASTEAFF.

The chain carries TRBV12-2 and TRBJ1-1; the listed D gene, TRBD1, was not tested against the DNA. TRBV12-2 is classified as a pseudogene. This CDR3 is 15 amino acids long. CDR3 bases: TGTGCAAGTCCGGATATGACAGGGCGGAGCACTGAAGCTTTCTTT. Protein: CASPDMTGRSTEAFF.

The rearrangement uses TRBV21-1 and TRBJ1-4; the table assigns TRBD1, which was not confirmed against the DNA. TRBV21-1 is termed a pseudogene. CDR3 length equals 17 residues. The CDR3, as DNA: TGTGCCAGCAGCAAAGGTTTAGACAGGGGGCGCGGTGAAAAACTGTTTTTT. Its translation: CASSKGLDRGRGEKLFF.

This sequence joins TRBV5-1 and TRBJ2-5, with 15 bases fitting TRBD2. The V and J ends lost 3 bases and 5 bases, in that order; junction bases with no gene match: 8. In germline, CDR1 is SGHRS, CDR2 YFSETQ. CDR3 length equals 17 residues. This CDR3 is CASSSRTSGRAGETQYF. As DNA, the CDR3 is TGCGCCAGCAGCTCACGGACTAGCGGGAGGGCCGGGGAGACCCAGTACTTC.

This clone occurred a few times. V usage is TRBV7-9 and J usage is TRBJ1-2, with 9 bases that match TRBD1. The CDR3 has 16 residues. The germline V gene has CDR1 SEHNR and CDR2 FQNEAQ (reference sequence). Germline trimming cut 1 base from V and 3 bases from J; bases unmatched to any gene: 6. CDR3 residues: CASSLVTGGVYYGYTF. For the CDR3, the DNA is TGTGCCAGCAGCTTAGTGACAGGGGGAGTGTACTATGGCTACACCTTC.

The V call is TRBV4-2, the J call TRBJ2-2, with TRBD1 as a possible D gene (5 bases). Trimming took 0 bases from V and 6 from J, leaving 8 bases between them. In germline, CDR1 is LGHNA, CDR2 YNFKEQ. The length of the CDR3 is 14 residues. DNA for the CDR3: TGTGCCAGCAGCCAAGAGTCAGGGCCCGGGGAGCTGTTTTTT. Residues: CASSQESGPGELFF.

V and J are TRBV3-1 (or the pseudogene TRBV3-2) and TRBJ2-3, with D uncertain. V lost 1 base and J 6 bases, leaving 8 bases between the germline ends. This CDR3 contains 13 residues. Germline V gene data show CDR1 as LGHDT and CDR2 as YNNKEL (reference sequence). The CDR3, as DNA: TGTGCCAGCAGCCAAGGGAGCGCCGATACGCAGTATTTT. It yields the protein CASSQGSADTQYF.

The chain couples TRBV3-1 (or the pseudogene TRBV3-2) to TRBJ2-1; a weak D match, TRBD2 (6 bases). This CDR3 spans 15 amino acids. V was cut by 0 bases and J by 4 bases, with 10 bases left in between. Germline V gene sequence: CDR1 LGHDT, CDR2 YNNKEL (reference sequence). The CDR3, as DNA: TGTGCCAGCAGCCAAGACGGGACTTCGTACAATGAGCAGTTCTTC. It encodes CASSQDGTSYNEQFF.

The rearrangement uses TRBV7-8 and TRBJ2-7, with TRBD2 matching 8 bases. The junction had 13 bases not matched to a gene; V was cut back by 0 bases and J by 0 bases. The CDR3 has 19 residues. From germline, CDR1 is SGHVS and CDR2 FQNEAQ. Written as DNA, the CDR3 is TGTGCCAGCAGCTTAGCGCGAGGGACCGTAGCGGGAAACTCCTACGAGCAGTACTTC. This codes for CASSLARGTVAGNSYEQYF.

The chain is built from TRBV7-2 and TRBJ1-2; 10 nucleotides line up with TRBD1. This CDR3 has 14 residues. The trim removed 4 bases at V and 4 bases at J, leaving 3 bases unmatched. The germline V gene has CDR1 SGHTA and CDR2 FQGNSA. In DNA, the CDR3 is TGTGCCAGCAGCTGGGGACAGGGGACCTATGGCTACACCTTC. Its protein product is CASSWGQGTYGYTF.

CDR3 protein: CASSEGPGPDTQYF. The DNA for the CDR3 is TGTGCCAGTAGTGAGGGTCCGGGCCCAGATACGCAGTATTTT. The gene calls are TRBV19 and TRBJ2-3, with D possibly matching TRBD2 (5 bases). This CDR3 region has 14 residues. Germline-derived CDR1 and CDR2 are LNHDA and SQIVND (reference sequence). V was pared by 5 bases and J by 4 bases, with 13 bases between.

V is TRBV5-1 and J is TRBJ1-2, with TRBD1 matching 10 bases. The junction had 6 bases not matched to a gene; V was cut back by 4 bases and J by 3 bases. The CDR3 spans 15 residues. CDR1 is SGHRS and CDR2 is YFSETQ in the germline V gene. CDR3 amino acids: CASSPRTGGDYGYTF. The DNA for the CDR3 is TGCGCCAGCAGCCCACGGACAGGGGGGGACTATGGCTACACCTTC. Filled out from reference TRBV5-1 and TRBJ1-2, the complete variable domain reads KAGVTQTPRYLIKTRGQQVTLSCSPISGHRSVSWYQQTPGQGLQFLFEYFSETQRNKGNFPGRFSGRQFSNSRSEMNVSTLELGDSALYLCASSPRTGGDYGYTFGSGTRLTVV.

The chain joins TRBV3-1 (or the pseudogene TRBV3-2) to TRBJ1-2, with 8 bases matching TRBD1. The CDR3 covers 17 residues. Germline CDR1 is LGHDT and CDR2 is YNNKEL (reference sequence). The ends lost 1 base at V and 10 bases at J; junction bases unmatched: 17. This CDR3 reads CASSQGVVNRGSQDYTF. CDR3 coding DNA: TGTGCCAGCAGCCAAGGGGTTGTTAACAGGGGGTCCCAAGACTACACCTTC.

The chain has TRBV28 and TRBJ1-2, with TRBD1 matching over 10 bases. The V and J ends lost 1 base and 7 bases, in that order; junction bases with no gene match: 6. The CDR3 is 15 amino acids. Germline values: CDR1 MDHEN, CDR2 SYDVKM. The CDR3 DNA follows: TGTGCCAGCAGTTTATCACTGACAGGGGGCTCTGGCTACACCTTC. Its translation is CASSLSLTGGSGYTF.

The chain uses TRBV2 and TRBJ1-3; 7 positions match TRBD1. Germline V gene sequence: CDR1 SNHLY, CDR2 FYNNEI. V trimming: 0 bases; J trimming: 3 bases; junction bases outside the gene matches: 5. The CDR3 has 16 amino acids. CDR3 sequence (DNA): TGTGCCAGCAGTGAAGCGGGGCCAGGGGGTGGAAACACCATATATTTT. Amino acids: CASSEAGPGGGNTIYF.

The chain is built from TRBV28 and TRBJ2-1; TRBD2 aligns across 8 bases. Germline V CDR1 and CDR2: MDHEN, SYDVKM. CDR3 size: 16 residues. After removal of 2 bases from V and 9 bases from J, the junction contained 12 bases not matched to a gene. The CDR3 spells CASSLPAGDLLVEQFF. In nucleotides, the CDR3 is TGTGCCAGCAGTTTACCAGCGGGGGATCTCCTGGTTGAGCAGTTCTTC.

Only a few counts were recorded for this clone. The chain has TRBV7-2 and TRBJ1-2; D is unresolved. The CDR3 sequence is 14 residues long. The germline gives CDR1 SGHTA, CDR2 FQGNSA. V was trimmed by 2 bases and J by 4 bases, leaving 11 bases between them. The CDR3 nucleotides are TGTGCCAGCAGCTTACCCGCGAACCCCTATGGCTACACCTTC. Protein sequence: CASSLPANPYGYTF.

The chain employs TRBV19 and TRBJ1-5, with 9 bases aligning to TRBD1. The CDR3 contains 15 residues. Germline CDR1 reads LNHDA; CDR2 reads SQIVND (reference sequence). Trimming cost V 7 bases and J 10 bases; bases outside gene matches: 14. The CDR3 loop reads CASTMSGQGTRPQHF. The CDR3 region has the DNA TGTGCCAGTACCATGAGTGGACAGGGGACCCGACCCCAGCATTTT.

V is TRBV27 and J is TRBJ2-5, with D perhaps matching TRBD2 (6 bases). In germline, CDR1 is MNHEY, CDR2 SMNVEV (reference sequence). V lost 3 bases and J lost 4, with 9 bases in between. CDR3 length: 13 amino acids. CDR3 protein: CASSFGSGETQYF. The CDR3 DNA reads TGTGCCAGCAGTTTTGGTAGCGGAGAGACCCAGTACTTC.